Below, 24 T cell receptor beta chains from the same sample are listed, as sequenced in a study of cytomegalovirus exposure and HLA in healthy donors. The PCR employed 60 Vbeta primers together with 13 Jbeta primers. TCRdb's table, derived via immunoSEQ multiplex PCR, lists solely in-frame clones and lacks some. The sample contains over 65,000 clones, about 85% of which appear only once. The sequencing input was PBMCs. These receptors originate from a middle-aged woman in good health and CMV-seropositive.

The rearrangement joins TRBV27 to TRBJ1-1; TRBD1 aligns across 10 bases. Germline assignment: CDR1 MNHEY and CDR2 SMNVEV (reference sequence). The V gene end was trimmed by 4 bases and the J gene end by 5 bases; junction bases not matched to a gene: 10. CDR3 size: 16 residues. The CDR3 nucleotides are TGTGCCAGCAGTTCCTTGACAGGGGGCGTCGGGACTGAAGCTTTCTTT. The encoded protein is CASSSLTGGVGTEAFF.

V usage is TRBV11-1 and J usage is TRBJ1-6; D is uncertain. This CDR3 contains 17 residues. V was cut by 2 bases and J by 3 bases, with 14 bases left in between. In germline, CDR1 is SGHAT, CDR2 FQDESV (reference sequence). CDR3 in DNA: TGTGCCAGCAGCTTAACCCCATGGGAGGACTATAATTCACCCCTCCACTTT. Amino acid sequence: CASSLTPWEDYNSPLHF.

This chain uses TRBV6-6 with TRBJ1-5, with D possibly TRBD1 on 6 matching bases. The CDR3 sequence is 13 residues long. Germline CDR1 is MNHNY and CDR2 is SVGAGI (reference sequence). V lost 7 bases, J lost 0 bases, and 7 bases lay in between. DNA for the CDR3: TGTGCCAGCACGACAGGTAGCAATCAGCCCCAGCATTTT. Amino acids: CASTTGSNQPQHF.

The chain's CDR3 is CASSYYQVGENTEAFF. DNA for the CDR3: TGTGCCAGCAGTTACTACCAGGTAGGGGAGAACACTGAAGCTTTCTTT. The rearrangement links TRBV6-5 to TRBJ1-1, with TRBD1 as a possible D gene (5 bases). Between the trimmed V and J ends, which lost 1 base and 1 base, there was a span of 13 bases. The CDR3 sequence is 16 residues long. Germline V CDR1 and CDR2: MNHEY, SVGAGI.

A few counts support this clone. The J gene is TRBJ1-5, the V gene TRBV15; the D gene is possibly TRBD1 (5 bases). CDR3 length: 13 amino acids. The germline gives CDR1 LNHNV, CDR2 YYDKDF (reference sequence). Trimming took off 3 bases at V and 5 bases at J, with 8 bases between the two ends. The CDR3 DNA reads TGTGCCACCAGCAGGGGGCTGGATCAGCCCCAGCATTTT. It yields the protein CATSRGLDQPQHF.

The chain recombines TRBV19 with TRBJ2-3, with TRBD2 matching 7 bases. Trimming took 3 bases from V and 0 from J; bases not matched to a gene: 6. The CDR3 is 16 amino acids. Germline V gene lookup returns CDR1 LNHDA and CDR2 SQIVND (reference sequence). For the CDR3, the DNA is TGTGCCAGTAGTATTTTCGCTAGCGGTAGCACAGATACGCAGTATTTT. As protein: CASSIFASGSTDTQYF.

This clone was observed a few times. The chain links TRBV2 to TRBJ1-4, with unresolved D. The V gene's germline CDR1 is SNHLY and CDR2 FYNNEI. This CDR3 is built from 18 residues. V was clipped by 1 base and J by 8 bases, with 23 bases between them. CDR3 amino acids: CASSEGPRSAPVIEKLFF. The CDR3 DNA sequence: TGTGCCAGCAGTGAAGGCCCTAGATCGGCCCCGGTTATCGAAAAACTGTTTTTT.

The V and J genes are TRBV2 and TRBJ1-4; D is possibly TRBD1 (6 bases). Germline assignment: CDR1 SNHLY and CDR2 FYNNEI. The CDR3 totals 15 residues. V was clipped by 2 bases and J by 4 bases, with 11 bases between them. CDR3 in DNA: TGTGCCAGCAGTGAACAGGGGCTGGGTAATGAAAAACTGTTTTTT. Translation: CASSEQGLGNEKLFF. The full variable domain, rest sourced from reference TRBV2 and TRBJ1-4, is EPEVTQTPSHQVTQMGQEVILRCVPISNHLYFYWYRQILGQKVEFLVSFYNNEISEKSEIFDDQFSVERPDGSNFTLKIRSTKLEDSAMYFCASSEQGLGNEKLFFGSGTQLSVL.

The V call is TRBV20-1, the J call TRBJ1-1; 7 nucleotides match TRBD1. Per germline, CDR1 DFQATT and CDR2 SNEGSKA (reference sequence). V shed 3 bases, J shed 7 bases, and the junction held 2 bases outside the gene matches. CDR3 size: 11 residues. In nucleotides, the CDR3 is TGCAGTGCTAGGGGGGACAGTGAAGCTTTCTTT. Amino acids: CSARGDSEAFF.

The CDR3 coding sequence is TGTGCCAGCAGCGCTCCTTCGACTGAAGCTTTCTTT. Its translation: CASSAPSTEAFF. The rearrangement uses TRBV9 and TRBJ1-1; D not resolved. With 3 bases removed from V and 5 bases from J, the gap between germline ends came to 8 bases. Per the germline V gene, CDR1 is SGDLS and CDR2 is YYNGEE. The CDR3 is 12 residues long.

The chain links TRBV7-2 to TRBJ1-2; 11 nucleotides agree with TRBD1. V trimming: 5 bases; J trimming: 4 bases; junction bases outside the gene matches: 9. Germline loops: CDR1 SGHTA, CDR2 FQGNSA. The CDR3 consists of 16 residues. The CDR3 nucleotides read TGTGCCAGCAGCCCGGACAGGGGGCGCAACCCCTATGGCTACACCTTC. Translation: CASSPDRGRNPYGYTF.

The chain links TRBV13 to TRBJ2-1; D possibly corresponds to TRBD1 (6 bases). The CDR3 loop spans 17 amino acids. V lost 3 bases to trimming and J lost 3 bases, with 18 bases between them. The germline V gene encodes CDR1 PRHDT and CDR2 FYEKMQ (reference sequence). In DNA form, the CDR3 reads TGTGCCAGCAGCTTCCCTAGGGGGAAGGACTTCTACAATGAGCAGTTCTTC. The encoded protein is CASSFPRGKDFYNEQFF. The full variable domain, rest sourced from reference TRBV13 and TRBJ2-1, is AAGVIQSPRHLIKEKRETATLKCYPIPRHDTVYWYQQGPGQDPQFLISFYEKMQSDKGSIPDRFSAQQFSDYHSELNMSSLELGDSALYFCASSFPRGKDFYNEQFFGPGTRLTVL.

V gene TRBV5-1 combines with J gene TRBJ1-5; D is perhaps TRBD1 (6 bases). Germline loops: CDR1 SGHRS, CDR2 YFSETQ. V was clipped by 4 bases and J by 3 bases, with 14 bases between them. The CDR3 covers 15 residues. The CDR3 DNA is TGCGCCAGCAGCCCCGACGGACAGCCCAATCAGCCCCAGCATTTT. Amino acid sequence: CASSPDGQPNQPQHF. Based on the CDR3 plus reference TRBV5-1 and TRBJ1-5, the full variable domain is KAGVTQTPRYLIKTRGQQVTLSCSPISGHRSVSWYQQTPGQGLQFLFEYFSETQRNKGNFPGRFSGRQFSNSRSEMNVSTLELGDSALYLCASSPDGQPNQPQHFGDGTRLSIL.

The V call is TRBV27, the J call TRBJ2-7, with D possibly being TRBD1 (6 bases). The germline V gene encodes CDR1 MNHEY and CDR2 SMNVEV (reference sequence). The CDR3 contains 14 residues. The V end was cut by 3 bases, the J end by 2 bases, with 11 bases between. In DNA form, the CDR3 reads TGTGCCAGCAGTTTCTTGGGGGCTCCCTACGAGCAGTACTTC. Translated: CASSFLGAPYEQYF.

The rearrangement links TRBV27 to TRBJ1-1; a weak D match, TRBD1 (5 bases). Looked up from germline, CDR1 is MNHEY and CDR2 is SMNVEV (reference sequence). Trimming removed 4 bases at V and 4 bases at J, with 13 bases between. This CDR3 spans 14 amino acids. The CDR3 sequence: CASSSMGPSTEAFF. For the CDR3, the DNA is TGTGCCAGCAGTTCCATGGGGCCGAGCACTGAAGCTTTCTTT.

The CDR3 coding sequence is TGTGCCAGCAGCTTATCCGGCTCAGCGCTTTTTGGCTACACCTTC. It codes for CASSLSGSALFGYTF. This chain links TRBV7-2 with TRBJ1-2; D ambiguous. Deletions cut 2 bases from V and 7 bases from J, with 17 bases between. The CDR3 length is 15 residues. Germline values: CDR1 SGHTA, CDR2 FQGNSA.

V is TRBV29-1 and J is TRBJ1-2; TRBD1 is a possible D gene (5 bases). V dropped 4 bases and J dropped 6 bases, with 12 bases sitting between them. Germline V lookup: CDR1 SQVTM, CDR2 ANQGSEA. The CDR3 runs 12 residues. As DNA, the CDR3 is TGCAGCGTTGGCGGGGGACTAGATGGCTACACCTTC. Translating gives CSVGGGLDGYTF.

In its sample, this clone was seen once. The chain has TRBV7-8 and TRBJ2-3, with 10 bases that match TRBD2. Germline V CDR1 and CDR2: SGHVS, FQNEAQ. V gave up 1 base and J gave up 1 base; unmatched junction bases: 5. The CDR3 consists of 17 residues. CDR3 DNA: TGTGCCAGCAGCTTAGGAGCGGGGGGGCGGGGCACAGATACGCAGTATTTT. This sequence encodes CASSLGAGGRGTDTQYF.

The chain has TRBV5-6 and TRBJ1-5, with D unresolved. Germline values: CDR1 SGHDT, CDR2 YYEEEE. This CDR3 is built from 14 residues. V was cut by 3 bases and J by 4 bases, with 11 bases left in between. The CDR3 is CASSSGTYNQPQHF. The CDR3 DNA is TGTGCCAGCAGCTCTGGTACATATAATCAGCCCCAGCATTTT.

The rearrangement links TRBV11-2 to TRBJ1-1, with unresolved D. Deletions cut 5 bases from V and 5 bases from J, with 18 bases between. The CDR3 is 15 amino acids. Germline loops: CDR1 SGHAT, CDR2 FQNNGV. The CDR3 DNA is TGTGCCAGCAGCCGACGGGGAGTTATAGGAACTGAAGCTTTCTTT. Protein: CASSRRGVIGTEAFF.

The V and J genes are TRBV29-1 and TRBJ1-1, with 7 bases aligning to TRBD1. V lost 2 bases to trimming and J lost 5 bases; unmatched junction nucleotides: 8. The V gene's germline CDR1 is SQVTM and CDR2 ANQGSEA. The CDR3 length is 14 residues. The CDR3 DNA is TGCAGCGTTGAAAGGGGCTTGACAGGGACTGAAGCTTTCTTT. It is translated as CSVERGLTGTEAFF.

The V and J genes are TRBV2 and TRBJ2-7, with D unresolved. Germline V CDR1 and CDR2: SNHLY, FYNNEI. Trimming left V 3 bases short and J 0 bases short, with 15 bases between. This CDR3 is built from 16 residues. The CDR3 sequence: CASSERPLPTSYEQYF. CDR3 in DNA: TGTGCCAGCAGTGAGAGGCCCCTACCCACCTCCTACGAGCAGTACTTC.

This rearrangement joins TRBV18 to TRBJ1-1; a possible D gene is TRBD1 (5 bases). Trimming cost V 3 bases and J 0 bases, with 23 bases left between them. Germline values: CDR1 KGHSH, CDR2 LQKENI. The CDR3 is 19 residues long. CDR3 bases: TGTGCCAGCTCACCCCGGGTAGGGAGGATAGCGGGGGTGAACACTGAAGCTTTCTTT. The encoded protein is CASSPRVGRIAGVNTEAFF.

CDR3 loop: CAWSLAQETQYF. As DNA, the CDR3 is TGTGCCTGGAGTTTAGCGCAAGAGACCCAGTACTTC. The chain recombines TRBV30 with TRBJ2-5; D may be TRBD2 (5 bases). This CDR3 is 12 amino acids long. CDR1 and CDR2 from the germline V gene are GTSNPN and SVGIG (reference sequence). Trimming took off 2 bases at V and 2 bases at J, with 6 bases between the two ends.